This T cell receptor beta chain was identified in a study of blood T cell repertoires in COVID-19. Turning to the study itself: The origin of the acute and convalescent COVID-19 samples was the United States, Italy and Spain. Sample material is recorded as cDNA or gDNA derived from T cells, B-cell-depleted T cells, or PBMCs.

The authors' processing: Estimation of nucleated cell counts was performed using reference gene primer amplification. Data came from immunoSEQ multiplex PCR; TCRdb stores just in-frame clones and leaves some out. V, J and clone size reflect that table, while D and trimming were determined from the DNA. The sample has around 220,000 clones; 82% are singletons. Patients of the Seattle cohort, enrolled during active infection, were followed longitudinally. V lost 7 bases to trimming and J lost 12 bases; unmatched junction nucleotides: 14. CDR1 and CDR2 (germline): MDHEN, SYDVKM. This CDR3 region has 14 residues.

The TCR was taken from a woman older than 75 with COVID-19, enrolled during active disease. V usage is TRBV28 and J usage is TRBJ1-1; 10 bases map to TRBD1. What was sequenced was peripheral blood. The CDR3 loop is CASITRQGASVTFF. CDR3 coding DNA: TGTGCCAGCATTACTCGACAGGGGGCTTCTGTCACTTTCTTT.